What follows are 32 T cell receptor beta chains derived from one specimen sequenced in a study of T-cell memory formation after mild COVID-19. TCRdb reanalysed the 5' RACE reads using MiXCR and keeps one entry per CDR3 protein. The repertoire holds about 300,000 distinct CDR3 sequences, just under 20% seen once, with 20% to 25% in the top ten. Sequenced: PBMCs or a T cell subset sorted from them (not recorded which). The receptors shown here come from a man younger than 35 who had mild COVID-19 (a few samples of this study predate the infection). Cell type and time point are not known.

The V gene is TRBV5-8, the J gene TRBJ2-3, with D hard to call. Looked up from germline, CDR1 is SGHTS and CDR2 is YDEGEE. V was cut by 0 bases and J by 6 bases, with 8 bases left in between. This CDR3 has 13 residues. The CDR3 is CASSLGVADTQYF. The CDR3 bases are TGTGCCAGCAGCTTGGGGGTGGCCGATACGCAGTATTTT. Drawing the rest from reference TRBV5-8 and TRBJ2-3, the complete variable domain is EAGVTQSPTHLIKTRGQQATLRCSPISGHTSVYWYQQALGLGLQFLLWYDEGEERNRGNFPPRFSGRQFPNYSSELNVNALELEDSALYLCASSLGVADTQYFGPGTRLTVL.

The V and J genes are TRBV5-1 and TRBJ1-2, with 9 bases fitting TRBD1. The ends lost 8 bases at V and 8 bases at J; junction bases unmatched: 7. Germline V lookup: CDR1 SGHRS, CDR2 YFSETQ. This CDR3 has 12 amino acids. The CDR3 loop reads CASHGTGIGYTF. The CDR3 DNA is TGCGCCAGTCACGGGACAGGGATCGGCTACACCTTC.

The gene calls are TRBV7-2 and TRBJ2-1, with 8 bases matching TRBD2. The CDR3 has 14 residues. After removal of 9 bases from V and 0 bases from J, the junction contained 4 bases not matched to a gene. Germline CDR1 is SGHTA and CDR2 is FQGNSA. CDR3 in DNA: TGTGCCAGTGCGGGGGGTTACTCCTACAATGAGCAGTTCTTC. Translating gives CASAGGYSYNEQFF. The complete variable domain, with remaining parts taken from reference TRBV7-2 and TRBJ2-1, reads GAGVSQSPSNKVTEKGKDVELRCDPISGHTALYWYRQSLGQGLEFLIYFQGNSAPDKSGLPSDRFSAERTGGSVSTLTIQRTQQEDSAVYLCASAGGYSYNEQFFGPGTRLTVL.

V usage is TRBV18 and J usage is TRBJ2-5; 10 bases are shared with TRBD1. The CDR3 is made up of 13 amino acids. After removal of 6 bases from V and 8 bases from J, the junction contained 6 bases not matched to a gene. Germline assignment: CDR1 KGHSH and CDR2 LQKENI. CDR3 in DNA: TGTGCCAGCTCCTCGGGACAGGGGAGTACCCAGTACTTC. This gives the protein CASSSGQGSTQYF. The full variable domain, with the rest looked up from reference TRBV18 and TRBJ2-5, is NAGVMQNPRHLVRRRGQEARLRCSPMKGHSHVYWYRQLPEEGLKFMVYLQKENIIDESGMPKERFSAEFPKEGPSILRIQQVVRGDSAAYFCASSSGQGSTQYFGPGTRLLVL.

The chain uses TRBV20-1 and TRBJ2-2; 9 bases map to TRBD1. The V gene end was trimmed by 5 bases and the J gene end by 3 bases; junction bases not matched to a gene: 10. CDR1 DFQATT and CDR2 SNEGSKA come from the germline V gene (reference sequence). There are 16 residues in the CDR3. CDR3 residues: CSARNPGQGDTGELFF. CDR3 sequence (DNA): TGCAGTGCTCGAAATCCGGGACAGGGAGACACCGGGGAGCTGTTTTTT.

This chain uses TRBV28 with TRBJ2-7, with 9 bases fitting TRBD2. Unmatched junction bases numbered 4, after V lost 4 bases and J lost 3 bases. CDR1 and CDR2 (germline): MDHEN, SYDVKM. The CDR3 runs 14 residues. CDR3 DNA: TGTGCCAGCAGTTCCCTAGCGGGGTACTACGAGCAGTACGTC. The encoded protein is CASSSLAGYYEQYV.

This clonotype came up many times. This chain links TRBV7-9 with TRBJ2-3, with D possibly matching TRBD1 (5 bases). V lost 4 bases and J lost 1, with 15 bases in between. The germline gives CDR1 SEHNR, CDR2 FQNEAQ (reference sequence). The length of the CDR3 is 16 residues. CDR3 sequence (DNA): TGTGCCAGCAGCTCCGATGGCAGGGAAGGCACAGATACGCAGTATTTT. This codes for CASSSDGREGTDTQYF.

CDR3 in DNA: TGTGCCAGCAGTTTGGGGTTTAGTGCCAAAAACATTCAGTACTTC. It codes for CASSLGFSAKNIQYF. V and J are TRBV12-3 or TRBV12-4 and TRBJ2-4; D ambiguous. The CDR3 contains 15 residues. Trimming shortened V by 3 bases and J by 1 base, and 10 bases separated the two germline ends.

In this sample, this clonotype turned up a few times. The genes are TRBV7-2 and TRBJ2-3; no clear D gene. V lost 5 bases to trimming and J lost 2 bases, with 14 bases between them. The CDR3 extends over 15 amino acids. Germline loops: CDR1 SGHTA, CDR2 FQGNSA. The CDR3 is CASSPRRSSTDTQYF. The CDR3 nucleotides are TGTGCCAGCAGCCCCCGGCGGAGTTCCACAGATACGCAGTATTTT.

This clonotype was detected only a few times. The gene calls are TRBV5-1 and TRBJ2-1; maybe TRBD1 (5 bases). The CDR3 length is 13 residues. The V gene lost 0 bases and the J gene lost 9 bases, with 10 bases spanning the gap. Germline CDR1 and CDR2: SGHRS and YFSETQ. In nucleotides, the CDR3 is TGCGCCAGCAGCTTGGCCCAGGGCGGTGAGCAGTTCTTC. This sequence encodes CASSLAQGGEQFF.

The chain recombines TRBV9 with TRBJ1-1; the match to TRBD1 covers 7 bases. In germline, CDR1 is SGDLS, CDR2 YYNGEE. Germline trimming cut 3 bases from V and 1 base from J; bases unmatched to any gene: 3. There are 14 residues in the CDR3. The CDR3 is CASSDPGGNTEAFF. The CDR3 nucleotides read TGTGCCAGCAGCGATCCAGGGGGGAACACTGAAGCTTTCTTT.

Many counts were recorded for this clonotype. V usage is TRBV12-3 or TRBV12-4 and J usage is TRBJ1-2; D is uncertain. The CDR3 runs 12 residues. The V end was cut by 6 bases, the J end by 5 bases, with 10 bases between. CDR3 loop: CASSRDTYGYTF. The CDR3 DNA reads TGTGCCAGCAGCCGAGACACGTATGGCTACACCTTC.

The rearrangement joins TRBV7-2 to TRBJ2-5, with D possibly being TRBD2 (6 bases). The CDR3 is 14 amino acids. CDR1 is SGHTA, CDR2 FQGNSA, per germline. V was shortened by 1 base and J by 4 bases, with 10 bases between the two germline ends. The CDR3 DNA is TGTGCCAGCAGCTTAGTGGCGGGGCCAGAGACCCAGTACTTC. Its protein is CASSLVAGPETQYF.

At least ten counts were recorded for this clonotype. This chain joins TRBV7-2 and TRBJ2-7; TRBD2 might be the D (5 bases). The V gene's germline CDR1 is SGHTA and CDR2 FQGNSA. This CDR3 spans 14 amino acids. Trimming removed 6 bases from V and 2 bases from J, with 14 bases in between. DNA for the CDR3: TGTGCCAGCAGATATAGCGCGGGCCCCTACGAGCAGTACTTC. As protein: CASRYSAGPYEQYF.

V is TRBV29-1 and J is TRBJ2-1; 14 nucleotides align to TRBD2. CDR3 size: 15 residues. Germline trimming cut 6 bases from V and 4 bases from J; bases unmatched to any gene: 5. Germline assignment: CDR1 SQVTM and CDR2 ANQGSEA. The CDR3 nucleotides read TGCAGCGTCCGGGGACTAGCGGGAGCATACAATGAGCAGTTCTTC. Its translation: CSVRGLAGAYNEQFF.

This clonotype has a handful of counts. The rearrangement joins TRBV20-1 to TRBJ2-3; perhaps D is TRBD1 or TRBD2 (5 bases each). The germline gives CDR1 DFQATT, CDR2 SNEGSKA (reference sequence). The CDR3 is 13 residues long. Deletions cut 5 bases from V and 2 bases from J, with 11 bases between. CDR3 sequence reads: CSAGTVPTDTQYF. Written as DNA, the CDR3 is TGCAGTGCTGGGACGGTCCCCACAGATACGCAGTATTTT.

This clonotype has more than one count but fewer than ten. The genes are TRBV5-1 and TRBJ2-1; TRBD2 matches 8 bases. After removal of 1 base from V and 5 bases from J, the junction contained 11 bases not matched to a gene. CDR1 and CDR2 (germline): SGHRS, YFSETQ. This CDR3 is built from 17 residues. CDR3 loop: CASSLWERGPKNNEQFF. The CDR3 nucleotides read TGCGCCAGCAGCTTGTGGGAGCGGGGGCCCAAAAACAATGAGCAGTTCTTC.

This sequence joins TRBV5-1 and TRBJ2-3; the D gene is possibly TRBD1 (6 bases). The CDR3 is made up of 16 amino acids. Germline CDR1 is SGHRS and CDR2 is YFSETQ. V was pared by 3 bases and J by 1 base, with 15 bases between. This chain's CDR3 is CASSSPTGGRTDTQYF. The CDR3 DNA reads as TGCGCCAGCAGCTCCCCGACTGGGGGCCGCACAGATACGCAGTATTTT.

The sample holds many counts of this clonotype. V gene TRBV12-3 or TRBV12-4 combines with J gene TRBJ1-5; no definite D call. The V and J ends lost 2 bases and 1 base respectively, with 6 bases between them. There are 14 residues in the CDR3. Here the CDR3 DNA reads TGTGCCAGCAGTTTATCAGGAAGCAATCAGCCCCAGCATTTT. This gives the protein CASSLSGSNQPQHF.

The rearrangement uses TRBV12-3 or TRBV12-4 and TRBJ2-7, with D maybe TRBD1 (6 bases). The CDR3 runs to 14 residues. V gave up 5 bases and J gave up 3 bases, with 14 bases separating them. The CDR3: CASSPTTGHYEQYF. The CDR3 nucleotides read TGTGCCAGCAGTCCTACCACAGGGCACTACGAGCAGTACTTC.

This clonotype was detected only a few times. CDR3 in amino acids: CASSWRGYGYTF. The CDR3 DNA follows: TGTGCCAGCAGTTGGCGGGGCTATGGCTACACCTTC. The chain has TRBV12-3 or TRBV12-4 and TRBJ1-2; D remains unclear. The CDR3 has 12 residues. The V gene lost 4 bases and the J gene lost 4 bases, with 7 bases spanning the gap.

This clonotype was picked up a small number of times. V usage is TRBV3-1 and J usage is TRBJ2-3; no clear D gene. In germline, CDR1 is LGHDT, CDR2 YNNKEL (reference sequence). Trimming removed 5 bases from V and 6 bases from J, with 21 bases in between. The CDR3 runs to 16 residues. CDR3 nucleotide sequence: TGTGCCAGCAGCGATAGGAGATCGAGTCTCGGGGATACGCAGTATTTT. It yields the protein CASSDRRSSLGDTQYF.

This clonotype was detected only a few times. The V and J genes are TRBV6-1 and TRBJ2-5; the D is unclear. Trimming removed 6 bases from V and 3 bases from J, with 14 bases in between. The germline CDR1 and CDR2 sequences are MNHNS and SASEGT. There are 14 residues in the CDR3. CDR3 region: CASSETSTKETQYF. CDR3 sequence (DNA): TGTGCCAGCAGCGAGACTTCGACCAAAGAGACCCAGTACTTC.

Only a few counts were recorded for this clonotype. The chain links TRBV5-1 to TRBJ1-4, with D maybe TRBD1 (5 bases). Per the germline V gene, CDR1 is SGHRS and CDR2 is YFSETQ. This CDR3 has 15 residues. The V and J ends lost 0 bases and 4 bases respectively, with 10 bases between them. The DNA of the CDR3 is TGCGCCAGCAGCTTGGGCGTCAGGGATAATGAAAAACTGTTTTTT. It yields the protein CASSLGVRDNEKLFF.

A few counts support this clonotype. J is TRBJ1-1 and V is TRBV5-1; the D gene is possibly TRBD1 (5 bases). Germline assignment: CDR1 SGHRS and CDR2 YFSETQ. V shed 4 bases and J shed 1 base, with 11 bases lying between them. The CDR3 covers 14 residues. Here the CDR3 DNA reads TGCGCCAGCAGCATAACGACAGCGAACACTGAAGCTTTCTTT. Translation: CASSITTANTEAFF.

The chain has TRBV14 and TRBJ2-7; no definite D call. The V and J ends lost 0 bases and 5 bases respectively, with 11 bases between them. CDR3 length equals 14 residues. Germline V lookup: CDR1 SGHDN, CDR2 FVKESK. In nucleotides, the CDR3 is TGTGCCAGCAGCCAAGATCAGCTGCGCCACGAGCAGTACGTC. Protein sequence: CASSQDQLRHEQYV.

V usage is TRBV24-1 and J usage is TRBJ2-1; TRBD1 agrees at 9 bases. The CDR3 is 15 residues long. The germline V gene has CDR1 KGHDR and CDR2 SFDVKD. Trimming at V came to 1 base and at J to 8 bases, leaving 5 bases not matched to a gene. CDR3 bases: TGTGCCACCAGTGATTTTGGAGGGACAGGGTATGAGCAGTTCTTC. Its translation: CATSDFGGTGYEQFF.

The gene calls are TRBV12-3 or TRBV12-4 and TRBJ2-3, with TRBD1 matching over 7 bases. Unmatched junction bases numbered 6, after V lost 5 bases and J lost 1 base. The CDR3 has 15 amino acids. CDR3 DNA sequence: TGTGCCAGCAGTGATAGGGGGCTAGGCACAGATACGCAGTATTTT. It is translated as CASSDRGLGTDTQYF.

This clonotype occurred a few times. This rearrangement joins TRBV5-1 to TRBJ2-1, with TRBD2 identical over 14 bases. Trimming cost V 6 bases and J 8 bases; bases outside gene matches: 7. The CDR3 contains 15 residues. Looked up from germline, CDR1 is SGHRS and CDR2 is YFSETQ. The CDR3 protein is CASNGLAGGSDEQFF. In DNA form, the CDR3 reads TGCGCCAGCAACGGACTAGCGGGGGGTTCGGATGAGCAGTTCTTC.

There are a few counts of this clonotype. The CDR3 coding sequence is TGCGCCAGCAGCTTGAGCCTCCCCACCGGGGAGCTGTTTTTT. It specifies CASSLSLPTGELFF. The genes are TRBV5-1 and TRBJ2-2; D is unclear. Germline CDR1 and CDR2: SGHRS and YFSETQ. This CDR3 is built from 14 residues. Trimming stripped 1 base from V and 4 bases from J, with 8 bases between.

The rearrangement links TRBV5-5 to TRBJ2-3; the D gene could be TRBD1 or TRBD2 (5 bases each). CDR1 is SGHKS, CDR2 YYEKEE, per germline (reference sequence). The CDR3 consists of 17 residues. V lost 4 bases, J lost 2 bases, and 20 bases lay in between. The CDR3 spells CASSPRRELGVTDTQYF. DNA of the CDR3: TGTGCCAGCAGCCCCCGACGCGAATTGGGGGTCACAGATACGCAGTATTTT.

The CDR3: CASSQGRQVAKNIQYF. CDR3 sequence (DNA): TGCGCCAGCAGCCAGGGAAGACAGGTAGCCAAAAACATTCAGTACTTC. The chain uses TRBV4-1 and TRBJ2-4; D perhaps matches TRBD1 (6 bases). The V end was cut by 3 bases, the J end by 0 bases, with 12 bases between. The CDR3 extends over 16 amino acids. Germline CDR1 reads MGHRA; CDR2 reads YSYEKL.